The 22 T cell receptor beta chains in this list originate from one sample, sequenced in a study of shared clonotypes between healthy human individuals. CD45RO negativity and positive selection for CCR7 defined naive CD8 cells, a population that excluded terminally differentiated effector memory CD45RA+ cells. Sequencing was performed with immunoSEQ multiplex PCR; in TCRdb, only in-frame clones are kept and a portion is missing. The profile shows roughly 590,000 clones, 95% of them singletons. Sequences were obtained from naive CD8+ T cells sorted from blood. These receptor sequences come from a woman in her twenties or thirties in good health.

The chain is built from TRBV5-6 and TRBJ1-4, with 7 bases matching TRBD1. Trimming removed 0 bases from V and 8 bases from J; junction bases left unmatched: 4. Germline assignment: CDR1 SGHDT and CDR2 YYEEEE. This CDR3 comprises 14 residues. The CDR3 coding sequence is TGTGCCAGCAGCTTGGGGGACAGCTTAGAAAAACTGTTTTTT. This encodes CASSLGDSLEKLFF.

CDR3 bases: TGTGCCAGCAGCGTAGGGGGACAGGGGGCTTCAGAGACCCAGTACTTC. This encodes CASSVGGQGASETQYF. The J gene is TRBJ2-5, the V gene TRBV9, with 12 nucleotides matching TRBD1. The CDR3 totals 16 residues. CDR1 is SGDLS and CDR2 is YYNGEE in the germline V gene. The trim removed 0 bases at V and 4 bases at J, leaving 4 bases unmatched.

V is TRBV4-2 and J is TRBJ1-2; 8 bases are a match to TRBD1. V dropped 5 bases and J dropped 8; count of bases not matched to a gene: 16. CDR1 LGHNA and CDR2 YNFKEQ come from the germline V gene. This CDR3 region has 16 residues. CDR3 amino acids: CASSELQGVGVRGYTF. The CDR3 DNA reads TGTGCCAGCAGCGAATTACAGGGGGTTGGGGTTAGGGGCTACACCTTC.

CDR3: CASSLGPEDRPFDNQPQHF. DNA for the CDR3: TGTGCCAGCAGCTTGGGCCCCGAGGACAGGCCCTTTGATAATCAGCCCCAGCATTTT. This chain joins TRBV5-6 and TRBJ1-5; 7 positions match TRBD1. The CDR3 covers 19 residues. V dropped 0 bases and J dropped 4; count of bases not matched to a gene: 16. Germline V CDR1 and CDR2: SGHDT, YYEEEE. Using reference TRBV5-6 and TRBJ1-5 for the parts outside the CDR3, the full variable domain is DAGVTQSPTHLIKTRGQQVTLRCSPKSGHDTVSWYQQALGQGPQFIFQYYEEEERQRGNFPDRFSGHQFPNYSSELNVNALLLGDSALYLCASSLGPEDRPFDNQPQHFGDGTRLSIL.

As concerns this clone: Within the sample, other DNA sequences also encode this same CDR3. The chain carries TRBV5-1 and TRBJ2-7; the D gene is possibly TRBD2 (6 bases). Trimming took off 2 bases at V and 2 bases at J, with 8 bases between the two ends. The length of the CDR3 is 13 residues. From germline, CDR1 is SGHRS and CDR2 YFSETQ. For the CDR3, the DNA is TGCGCCAGCAGCTTCAGCGGGCCCTACGAGCAGTACTTC. As protein: CASSFSGPYEQYF.

The chain carries TRBV5-1 and TRBJ2-1; D possibly corresponds to TRBD2 (6 bases). Trimming stripped 9 bases from V and 0 bases from J, with 10 bases between. From germline, CDR1 is SGHRS and CDR2 YFSETQ. The CDR3 contains 13 residues. CDR3 in amino acids: CATARDSYNEQFF. The CDR3 DNA is TGCGCCACTGCGCGGGACTCCTACAATGAGCAGTTCTTC.

This clone was seen more than once but under ten times. This chain connects TRBV4-2 to TRBJ2-1; no reliable D call. The V end was cut by 2 bases, the J end by 8 bases, with 10 bases between. The CDR3 loop spans 13 amino acids. Germline V gives CDR1 LGHNA, CDR2 YNFKEQ. This CDR3 reads CASSQSQWDEQFF. CDR3 bases: TGTGCCAGCAGCCAATCCCAGTGGGATGAGCAGTTCTTC.

CDR3 region: CSVDSGVGEQYF. CDR3 in DNA: TGCAGCGTAGATTCAGGGGTCGGGGAGCAGTACTTC. The chain recombines TRBV29-1 with TRBJ2-7, with D perhaps TRBD1 (6 bases). The CDR3 spans 12 residues. Trimming cost V 6 bases and J 7 bases, with 16 bases left between them. From germline, CDR1 is SQVTM and CDR2 ANQGSEA.

V and J are TRBV28 and TRBJ2-7; D might be TRBD2 (6 bases). V lost 6 bases, J lost 0 bases, and 9 bases lay in between. Germline V gene data show CDR1 as MDHEN and CDR2 as SYDVKM. The CDR3 has 13 amino acids. CDR3 loop: CASRGGNSYEQYF. As DNA, the CDR3 is TGTGCCAGCAGGGGCGGGAACTCCTACGAGCAGTACTTC.

V is TRBV7-9 and J is TRBJ1-1; 7 bases align to TRBD1. The J segment lost 1 base and the V segment lost 5 bases, leaving 10 bases of the junction unmatched. The CDR3 covers 16 residues. From germline, CDR1 is SEHNR and CDR2 FQNEAQ (reference sequence). CDR3 DNA: TGTGCCAGCAGCCTAGGGGTGGGGACAGCGAACACTGAAGCTTTCTTT. The encoded protein is CASSLGVGTANTEAFF. Complete variable domain (other parts from reference TRBV7-9 and TRBJ1-1): DTGVSQNPRHKITKRGQNVTFRCDPISEHNRLYWYRQTLGQGPEFLTYFQNEAQLEKSRLLSDRFSAERPKGSFSTLEIQRTEQGDSAMYLCASSLGVGTANTEAFFGQGTRLTVV.

This chain joins TRBV5-5 and TRBJ2-1, with 8 bases fitting TRBD2. The CDR3 spans 15 residues. The junction had 10 bases not matched to a gene; V was cut back by 4 bases and J by 7 bases. The germline CDR1 and CDR2 sequences are SGHKS and YYEKEE (reference sequence). CDR3 DNA sequence: TGTGCCAGCAGCGTATTAGCGGGGCGTGGGAATGAGCAGTTCTTC. Amino acids: CASSVLAGRGNEQFF.

V is TRBV28 and J is TRBJ1-4; unclear D gene. The length of the CDR3 is 16 residues. Trimming stripped 6 bases from V and 5 bases from J, with 19 bases between. From germline, CDR1 is MDHEN and CDR2 SYDVKM. The CDR3 DNA reads as TGTGCCAGCAGCCGGACCATACCGGTACCAAATGAAAAACTGTTTTTT. Translating gives CASSRTIPVPNEKLFF.

This chain uses TRBV19 with TRBJ1-5, with a weak D call TRBD1 (5 bases). Trimming left V 7 bases short and J 2 bases short, with 12 bases between. The CDR3 loop spans 14 amino acids. CDR1 and CDR2 (germline): LNHDA, SQIVND (reference sequence). Written as DNA, the CDR3 is TGTGCCAGTACCCAGGGAGGCCGCAATCAGCCCCAGCATTTT. Its translation is CASTQGGRNQPQHF.

The chain combines TRBV27 with TRBJ2-5, with 7 bases matching TRBD2. CDR1 and CDR2 from the germline V gene are MNHEY and SMNVEV (reference sequence). The CDR3 extends over 16 amino acids. J lost 5 bases, V lost 4 bases, and 13 bases had no gene match. DNA for the CDR3: TGTGCCAGCAGTTCCATTAGTGGCGGGAGCTTGGAGACCCAGTACTTC. Protein product: CASSSISGGSLETQYF.

Note on this clone: This sample includes further DNA sequences coding for the same CDR3. The rearrangement joins TRBV27 to TRBJ2-7; 9 nucleotides align to TRBD2. This CDR3 is built from 14 residues. Germline-derived CDR1 and CDR2 are MNHEY and SMNVEV (reference sequence). Losses at the gene ends were 5 bases for V and 4 bases for J; bases not matched to a gene: 6. CDR3 in DNA: TGTGCCAGCAGTCTTAGCGGGAGTGGGTACGAGCAGTACTTC. It translates to CASSLSGSGYEQYF.

This CDR3 is CATSRDGRGADTQYF. CDR3 sequence (DNA): TGTGCCACCAGCAGAGACGGTCGTGGCGCAGATACGCAGTATTTT. J is TRBJ2-3 and V is TRBV15; D is unclear. Germline V CDR1 and CDR2: LNHNV, YYDKDF (reference sequence). The CDR3 sequence is 15 residues long. V lost 0 bases to trimming and J lost 4 bases, with 11 bases between them.

This chain links TRBV9 with TRBJ2-1, with 7 nucleotides matching TRBD2. This CDR3 has 12 residues. V lost 3 bases and J lost 7; bases outside the gene matches: 1. Germline values: CDR1 SGDLS, CDR2 YYNGEE. The CDR3 region is CASSGTSNEQFF. CDR3 bases: TGTGCCAGCAGCGGGACTAGTAATGAGCAGTTCTTC.

This sequence joins TRBV14 and TRBJ2-3; maybe TRBD1 (6 bases). The CDR3 is 13 amino acids. The germline gives CDR1 SGHDN, CDR2 FVKESK. Trimming took off 3 bases at V and 6 bases at J, with 10 bases between the two ends. CDR3 sequence: CASSHGGVDTQYF. The DNA for the CDR3 is TGTGCCAGCAGCCATGGGGGCGTGGATACGCAGTATTTT.

The chain uses TRBV28 and TRBJ1-1; D gene unclear. CDR3 size: 14 residues. V lost 6 bases and J 0 bases, leaving 11 bases between the germline ends. The germline CDR1 and CDR2 sequences are MDHEN and SYDVKM. The CDR3 sequence is CASSSSPVNTEAFF. CDR3 in DNA: TGTGCCAGCAGCTCCAGCCCTGTGAACACTGAAGCTTTCTTT.

V and J are TRBV7-9 and TRBJ2-1; 10 nucleotides match TRBD2. The CDR3 has 13 residues. From germline, CDR1 is SEHNR and CDR2 FQNEAQ (reference sequence). The V and J ends lost 5 bases and 8 bases, in that order; junction bases with no gene match: 3. In DNA, the CDR3 is TGTGCCAGCAGCCCTGGGACTAGCGATGAGCAGTTCTTC. Translating it yields CASSPGTSDEQFF.

The gene calls are TRBV9 and TRBJ2-1; 8 bases line up with TRBD2. The CDR3 runs 15 residues. V lost 0 bases, J lost 10 bases, and 9 bases stayed unmatched. CDR1 SGDLS and CDR2 YYNGEE come from the germline V gene. CDR3 amino acids: CASSVGAGAIGEQFF. CDR3 DNA sequence: TGTGCCAGCAGCGTAGGAGCGGGAGCTATCGGGGAGCAGTTCTTC.

The gene calls are TRBV19 and TRBJ1-5, with 9 bases matching TRBD1. Trimming cost V 3 bases and J 4 bases; bases outside gene matches: 4. Looked up from germline, CDR1 is LNHDA and CDR2 is SQIVND (reference sequence). The CDR3 is made up of 15 amino acids. CDR3 protein: CASSIGTGLNQPQHF. In nucleotides, the CDR3 is TGTGCCAGTAGTATTGGGACAGGGCTAAATCAGCCCCAGCATTTT.